Below are 31 T cell receptor beta chains sequenced from a single sample in a study of shared clonotypes between healthy human individuals. Sequencing used immunoSEQ multiplex PCR; TCRdb keeps in-frame clones, though not all of them. The sample lists roughly 850,000 clones, just over 95% occurring once. CD45RO-negative CD8 cells positively selected for CCR7 made up the naive population, which excluded terminally differentiated effector memory CD45RA+ cells. Sample: naive CD8+ T cells sorted from blood. The receptors originated from a man aged 30 to 45 in good health.

The rearrangement uses TRBV14 and TRBJ2-1; D unresolved. V was pared by 3 bases and J by 6 bases, with 15 bases between. The CDR3 loop spans 15 amino acids. The germline gives CDR1 SGHDN, CDR2 FVKESK. The CDR3 nucleotides read TGTGCCAGCAGCCAGGGCTGGTCTTTCCCCAATGAGCAGTTCTTC. Translated, it gives CASSQGWSFPNEQFF.

This rearrangement joins TRBV9 to TRBJ1-1; 10 nucleotides agree with TRBD1. The length of the CDR3 is 17 residues. With 0 bases clipped from V and 5 bases from J, the junction kept 10 bases outside the gene matches. Germline-derived CDR1 and CDR2 are SGDLS and YYNGEE. CDR3 DNA: TGTGCCAGCAGCGTAGGGGCGACAGGGGGCGCGTGGACTGAAGCTTTCTTT. Translation: CASSVGATGGAWTEAFF.

The chain couples TRBV11-2 to TRBJ2-5, with a weak D call TRBD2 (6 bases). Germline values: CDR1 SGHAT, CDR2 FQNNGV. This CDR3 spans 15 amino acids. The V gene lost 6 bases and the J gene lost 2 bases, with 16 bases spanning the gap. The CDR3 region is CASSAGFGEQETQYF. As DNA, the CDR3 is TGTGCCAGCAGTGCGGGATTTGGGGAGCAAGAGACCCAGTACTTC.

The chain employs TRBV5-4 and TRBJ2-5; the D call may be TRBD1 or TRBD2 (5 bases each). This CDR3 region has 15 residues. Looked up from germline, CDR1 is SGHNT and CDR2 is YYREEE (reference sequence). Trimming took 4 bases from V and 5 from J, leaving 18 bases between them. As DNA, the CDR3 is TGTGCCAGCAGCCAGCAGGGAGTTCGCGAGGAGACCCAGTACTTC. Encoded protein: CASSQQGVREETQYF.

The chain is built from TRBV19 and TRBJ2-7, with 9 bases lining up with TRBD1. J lost 2 bases, V lost 3 bases, and 2 bases had no gene match. Germline loops: CDR1 LNHDA, CDR2 SQIVND (reference sequence). The length of the CDR3 is 14 residues. The DNA of the CDR3 is TGTGCCAGTAGTATCTGGGACAGGGCCTACGAGCAGTACTTC. Translating gives CASSIWDRAYEQYF. The full variable domain, completed using reference TRBV19 and TRBJ2-7, is DGGITQSPKYLFRKEGQNVTLSCEQNLNHDAMYWYRQDPGQGLRLIYYSQIVNDFQKGDIAEGYSVSREKKESFPLTVTSAQKNPTAFYLCASSIWDRAYEQYFGPGTRLTVT.

The CDR3 coding sequence is TGTGCCAGCACCCCGTCTTCCTCGGCTAATGAAAAACTGTTTTTT. Its translation: CASTPSSSANEKLFF. This rearrangement joins TRBV7-9 to TRBJ1-4, with D unclear. The germline V gene has CDR1 SEHNR and CDR2 FQNEAQ (reference sequence). CDR3 size: 15 residues. The germline V and J ends were trimmed by 7 bases and 3 bases, with 15 bases remaining between them.

This chain uses TRBV6-5 with TRBJ2-3; 10 bases align to TRBD2. The J segment lost 0 bases and the V segment lost 2 bases, leaving 2 bases of the junction unmatched. CDR1 and CDR2 (germline): MNHEY, SVGAGI. The CDR3 runs to 16 residues. CDR3 sequence reads: CASSYDSGRSTDTQYF. Here the CDR3 DNA reads TGTGCCAGCAGTTACGATAGCGGGAGGAGCACAGATACGCAGTATTTT.

This clone came up once. The chain uses TRBV6-5 and TRBJ2-7; 8 bases align to TRBD2. The CDR3 consists of 16 residues. The germline V gene encodes CDR1 MNHEY and CDR2 SVGAGI. With V trimmed by 2 bases and J by 0 bases, 6 bases remained unmatched. DNA for the CDR3: TGTGCCAGCAGTTACCGGGGGGGCCCACCCTCCTACGAGCAGTACTTC. Its protein product is CASSYRGGPPSYEQYF.

The chain recombines TRBV7-9 with TRBJ2-7; 7 bases match TRBD2. Germline CDR1 SEHNR, CDR2 FQNEAQ (reference sequence). V was pared by 3 bases and J by 0 bases, with 5 bases of the junction left unmatched. CDR3 length: 15 amino acids. In DNA, the CDR3 is TGTGCCAGCAGCTTGAGCGGGGCCAGCTCCTACGAGCAGTACTTC. Protein product: CASSLSGASSYEQYF.

The J gene is TRBJ1-1, the V gene TRBV7-2; no definite D call. The CDR3 has 14 amino acids. Trimming cost V 2 bases and J 5 bases, with 12 bases left between them. The germline gives CDR1 SGHTA, CDR2 FQGNSA. In nucleotides, the CDR3 is TGTGCCAGCAGCTTATCGAAGACTCTAACTGAAGCTTTCTTT. Translated, it gives CASSLSKTLTEAFF.

The chain recombines TRBV27 with TRBJ2-3; 7 nucleotides match TRBD1. Germline V gene lookup returns CDR1 MNHEY and CDR2 SMNVEV (reference sequence). The CDR3 is 14 amino acids. The ends lost 5 bases at V and 0 bases at J; junction bases unmatched: 2. CDR3 in amino acids: CASSQTGSTDTQYF. CDR3 nucleotides: TGTGCCAGCAGTCAGACAGGGAGCACAGATACGCAGTATTTT.

The J gene is TRBJ1-3, the V gene TRBV11-2; perhaps TRBD1 as D (5 bases). Trimming pared 3 bases from V and 4 bases from J, leaving 10 bases between. Looked up from germline, CDR1 is SGHAT and CDR2 is FQNNGV. The CDR3 consists of 14 residues. The CDR3 loop is CASSLAGQGNTIYF. The CDR3 region has the DNA TGTGCCAGCAGCTTGGCAGGGCAAGGAAACACCATATATTTT.

The chain joins TRBV23-1 to TRBJ1-2; D may be TRBD1 (6 bases). TRBV23-1 is given ORF status, its function remaining uncertain. The CDR3 is made up of 13 amino acids. V was cut by 4 bases and J by 5 bases, with 11 bases left in between. This chain's CDR3 is CASSRDISYGYTF. Here the CDR3 DNA reads TGCGCCAGCAGTCGGGACATATCATATGGCTACACCTTC.

With regard to this clone: The same CDR3 is also encoded by other DNA sequences in this sample. This chain connects TRBV9 to TRBJ2-7; D is perhaps TRBD1 or TRBD2 (5 bases each). This CDR3 is 14 amino acids long. Per germline, CDR1 SGDLS and CDR2 YYNGEE. Trimming removed 0 bases from V and 0 bases from J, with 7 bases in between. CDR3 in amino acids: CASSVGGSSYEQYF. The CDR3 DNA reads as TGTGCCAGCAGCGTAGGGGGGAGCTCCTACGAGCAGTACTTC.

Turning to this clone: The sample carries other DNA sequences with the same CDR3. The chain has TRBV7-9 and TRBJ2-7; the D is unclear. The CDR3 consists of 11 residues. The V end was cut by 6 bases, the J end by 4 bases, with 7 bases between. Germline V lookup: CDR1 SEHNR, CDR2 FQNEAQ (reference sequence). The CDR3 loop reads CASSHTYEQYF. DNA of the CDR3: TGTGCCAGCAGTCACACGTACGAGCAGTACTTC.

The chain is built from TRBV6-6 and TRBJ2-7; no firm D call. Looked up from germline, CDR1 is MNHNY and CDR2 is SVGAGI (reference sequence). Trimming left V 3 bases short and J 4 bases short, with 7 bases between. The CDR3 runs to 12 residues. CDR3 nucleotides: TGTGCCAGCAGTTATCTTTTATACGAGCAGTACTTC. Amino acid sequence: CASSYLLYEQYF.

In regard to this clone: This same CDR3 is encoded by further DNA sequences in the sample. V gene TRBV9 combines with J gene TRBJ1-5, with D uncertain. V lost 0 bases and J lost 0, with 7 bases in between. Germline CDR1 is SGDLS and CDR2 is YYNGEE. The CDR3 loop spans 15 amino acids. The CDR3 DNA is TGTGCCAGCAGCGTAGAAGGGAGTAGCAATCAGCCCCAGCATTTT. It translates to CASSVEGSSNQPQHF.

This clone has a single count. This chain uses TRBV13 with TRBJ2-7, with D possibly being TRBD1 (5 bases). The V end lost 8 bases, the J end lost 2 bases, and 19 bases lay between the germline ends. Germline V gene lookup returns CDR1 PRHDT and CDR2 FYEKMQ (reference sequence). The CDR3 length is 15 residues. The DNA for the CDR3 is TGTGCCAGCGGGCCCCTAGGTGGACAACCCTACGAGCAGTACTTC. Amino acid sequence: CASGPLGGQPYEQYF.

The rearrangement uses TRBV10-2 and TRBJ2-5; 9 bases map to TRBD2. CDR1 and CDR2 (germline): WSHSY, SAAADI. The CDR3 sequence is 20 residues long. V lost 2 bases and J lost 1; bases outside the gene matches: 17. CDR3 sequence (DNA): TGCGCCAGCAGTGAGCCCATGGGTGTGGTTCTAGCGGGGTCCCAAGAGACCCAGTACTTC. This encodes CASSEPMGVVLAGSQETQYF.

As regards this clone: Likely a read error: the CDR3 ends without its conserved phenylalanine or tryptophan. Because the CDR3's place on the DNA is in doubt, the DNA is left out and the CDR3 is given as listed by TCRdb. This rearrangement joins TRBV6-6 to TRBJ2-3. CDR1 and CDR2 (germline): MNHNY, SVGAGI (reference sequence). The CDR3 contains 11 residues when both ends are counted. This chain's CDR3 is CASSPGEVGGL.

This chain connects TRBV19 to TRBJ2-1; D may be TRBD2 (6 bases). The V end was cut by 9 bases, the J end by 9 bases, with 18 bases between. Germline V gene data show CDR1 as LNHDA and CDR2 as SQIVND (reference sequence). The CDR3 is made up of 13 amino acids. The CDR3 nucleotides are TGTGCCAGCGACCGGGGGAATCGGGGTGAGCAGTTCTTC. Protein product: CASDRGNRGEQFF.

CDR3 region: CASSWTTSGPNNEQFF. DNA for the CDR3: TGTGCCAGCAGTTGGACGACATCCGGTCCCAACAATGAGCAGTTCTTC. V gene TRBV13 combines with J gene TRBJ2-1; D remains ambiguous. The CDR3 length is 16 residues. Trimming shortened V by 6 bases and J by 5 bases, and 20 bases separated the two germline ends. CDR1 and CDR2 from the germline V gene are PRHDT and FYEKMQ (reference sequence).

The chain recombines TRBV4-3 with TRBJ2-2, with 10 bases fitting TRBD1. From germline, CDR1 is LGHNA and CDR2 YSLEER. The CDR3 has 15 residues. The V gene end was trimmed by 0 bases and the J gene end by 6 bases; junction bases not matched to a gene: 1. CDR3 sequence: CASSQEDRGAGELFF. In DNA, the CDR3 is TGCGCCAGCAGCCAAGAGGACAGGGGGGCCGGGGAGCTGTTTTTT.

This rearrangement joins TRBV28 to TRBJ2-5; 9 bases align to TRBD1. The CDR3 contains 17 residues. Germline trimming cut 3 bases from V and 2 bases from J; bases unmatched to any gene: 10. CDR1 and CDR2 from the germline V gene are MDHEN and SYDVKM. The CDR3: CASSFRRRDRDQETQYF. In nucleotides, the CDR3 is TGTGCCAGCAGTTTCCGTCGCCGGGACAGGGATCAAGAGACCCAGTACTTC.

The genes are TRBV29-1 and TRBJ1-5; 7 nucleotides agree with TRBD1. The ends lost 6 bases at V and 4 bases at J; junction bases unmatched: 6. Looked up from germline, CDR1 is SQVTM and CDR2 is ANQGSEA. The CDR3 runs 13 residues. The CDR3 sequence: CSVKGQPNQPQHF. The DNA of the CDR3 is TGCAGCGTGAAGGGACAGCCAAATCAGCCCCAGCATTTT.

The chain recombines TRBV13 with TRBJ2-7; TRBD1 matches at 8 bases. CDR1 PRHDT and CDR2 FYEKMQ come from the germline V gene (reference sequence). Trimming took 2 bases from V and 2 from J; bases not matched to a gene: 5. The CDR3 is made up of 15 amino acids. The CDR3 nucleotides are TGTGCCAGCAGCTTACAGGGGGCTACCCCCTACGAGCAGTACTTC. Its translation: CASSLQGATPYEQYF.

In this sample, this clone turned up once. The rearrangement links TRBV15 to TRBJ2-4; 7 bases are shared with TRBD1. This CDR3 contains 14 residues. Germline V gene lookup returns CDR1 LNHNV and CDR2 YYDKDF (reference sequence). With V trimmed by 5 bases and J by 7 bases, 8 bases remained unmatched. CDR3 region: CATSQSDRANIQYF. In nucleotides, the CDR3 is TGTGCCACCAGCCAGTCCGACAGGGCGAACATTCAGTACTTC.

V usage is TRBV5-4 and J usage is TRBJ1-2, with 11 bases identical to TRBD1. This CDR3 is 18 amino acids long. V dropped 4 bases and J dropped 8; count of bases not matched to a gene: 19. Germline V gene sequence: CDR1 SGHNT, CDR2 YYREEE (reference sequence). The CDR3 nucleotides read TGTGCCAGCAGCCCCCGCACGAATACGTTAGGACAGGGGGCGGGCTACACCTTC. Encoded protein: CASSPRTNTLGQGAGYTF.

This chain connects TRBV25-1 to TRBJ2-5, with TRBD1 as a possible D gene (6 bases). This CDR3 is built from 14 residues. Trimming took 6 bases from V and 2 from J, leaving 13 bases between them. CDR1 and CDR2 from the germline V gene are MGHDK and SYGVNS. This chain's CDR3 is CASSPYREQETQYF. In DNA, the CDR3 is TGTGCCAGCAGCCCGTACAGGGAACAAGAGACCCAGTACTTC. The complete variable domain, with remaining parts taken from reference TRBV25-1 and TRBJ2-5, reads EADIYQTPRYLVIGTGKKITLECSQTMGHDKMYWYQQDPGMELHLIHYSYGVNSTEKGDLSSESTVSRIRTEHFPLTLESARPSHTSQYLCASSPYREQETQYFGPGTRLLVL.

This clone occurred once. The rearrangement links TRBV7-9 to TRBJ1-4; 10 bases line up with TRBD1. Germline V gene data show CDR1 as SEHNR and CDR2 as FQNEAQ (reference sequence). CDR3 length: 15 amino acids. V lost 4 bases and J lost 6; bases outside the gene matches: 5. The CDR3 DNA reads as TGTGCCAGCAGCTCCGAGACAGGGGGCTATGAAAAACTGTTTTTT. This gives the protein CASSSETGGYEKLFF.

This chain connects TRBV27 to TRBJ2-3; D gene unclear. V was shortened by 2 bases and J by 2 bases, with 11 bases between the two germline ends. Germline loops: CDR1 MNHEY, CDR2 SMNVEV (reference sequence). The CDR3 sequence is 15 residues long. The DNA for the CDR3 is TGTGCCAGCAGTTTAGGGGTTCCCACCACAGATACGCAGTATTTT. Its protein product is CASSLGVPTTDTQYF.